This T cell receptor (beta chain) was observed in a study of identical twins. A note on this clonotype: Its cognate antigen is unknown.

General study findings and limits: Some out-of-frame alpha sequences were shared by twins, and these showed excess low generation probability. There were fewer insertions in abundant cord blood beta clonotypes, but memory repertoires showed no such pattern.

The cDNA had a unique molecular identifier and a template-switch universal primer site. TCRdb re-analysed the 5' RACE reads in MiXCR, keeping a single row per CDR3 protein. This table has hundreds of thousands of distinct CDR3 sequences, approximately 22% appearing once. CDR3 length equals 14 residues. V gave up 7 bases and J gave up 4 bases, with 15 bases separating them. The V gene's germline CDR1 is SGHNT and CDR2 YYREEE (reference sequence). The sample was also reused in another study, on T cells expressing NK-cell markers. That paper states: It was sorted CD3+CD56-NKG2C+, CD3+CD56+NKG2C- and CD3+CD56+NKG2C+ T cells that provided the TCR beta repertoires.

This chain joins TRBV5-4 and TRBJ1-5; D unresolved. The clonotype comes from a woman under 30 in good health. Sequencing was done on a sample of PBMCs. The CDR3 sequence is CASSSGLGNQPQHF. The CDR3 nucleotides are TGTGCCAGCTCCTCAGGCCTCGGGAATCAGCCCCAGCATTTT.